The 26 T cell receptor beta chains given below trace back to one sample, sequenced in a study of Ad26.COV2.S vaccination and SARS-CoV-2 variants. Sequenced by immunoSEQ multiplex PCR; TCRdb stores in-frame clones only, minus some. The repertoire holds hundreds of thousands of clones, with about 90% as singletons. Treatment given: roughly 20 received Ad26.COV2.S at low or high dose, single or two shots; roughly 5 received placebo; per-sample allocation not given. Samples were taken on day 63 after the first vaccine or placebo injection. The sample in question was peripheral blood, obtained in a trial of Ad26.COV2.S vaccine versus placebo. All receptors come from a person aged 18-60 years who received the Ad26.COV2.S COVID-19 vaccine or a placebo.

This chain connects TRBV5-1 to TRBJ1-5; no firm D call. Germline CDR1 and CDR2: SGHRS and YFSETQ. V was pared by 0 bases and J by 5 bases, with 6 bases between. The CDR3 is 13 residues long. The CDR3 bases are TGCGCCAGCAGCTTGGACGGGCATCAGCCCCAGCATTTT. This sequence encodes CASSLDGHQPQHF.

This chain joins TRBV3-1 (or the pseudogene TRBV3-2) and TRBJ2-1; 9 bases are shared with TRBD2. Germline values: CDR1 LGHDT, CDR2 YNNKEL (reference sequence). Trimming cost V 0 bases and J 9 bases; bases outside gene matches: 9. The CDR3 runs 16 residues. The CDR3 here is CASSQDWSGGRGEQFF. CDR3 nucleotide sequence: TGTGCCAGCAGCCAAGATTGGAGCGGGGGGCGGGGTGAGCAGTTCTTC.

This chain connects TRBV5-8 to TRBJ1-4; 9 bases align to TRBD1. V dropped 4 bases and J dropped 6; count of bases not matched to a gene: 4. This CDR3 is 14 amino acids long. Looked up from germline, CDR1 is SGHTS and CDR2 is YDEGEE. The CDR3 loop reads CASSPRDRDEKLFF. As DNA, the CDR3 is TGTGCCAGCAGCCCACGGGACAGGGATGAAAAACTGTTTTTT.

The CDR3 protein is CATSRRSTEGNEQFF. In nucleotides, the CDR3 is TGTGCCACCAGCAGAAGGAGCACCGAAGGGAATGAGCAGTTCTTC. The V and J genes are TRBV15 and TRBJ2-1; no clear D. CDR1 LNHNV and CDR2 YYDKDF come from the germline V gene (reference sequence). V lost 2 bases, J lost 7 bases, and 15 bases lay in between. CDR3 size: 15 residues. Filled out from reference TRBV15 and TRBJ2-1, the complete variable domain reads DAMVIQNPRYQVTQFGKPVTLSCSQTLNHNVMYWYQQKSSQAPKLLFHYYDKDFNNEADTPDNFQSRRPNTSFCFLDIRSPGLGDTAMYLCATSRRSTEGNEQFFGPGTRLTVL.

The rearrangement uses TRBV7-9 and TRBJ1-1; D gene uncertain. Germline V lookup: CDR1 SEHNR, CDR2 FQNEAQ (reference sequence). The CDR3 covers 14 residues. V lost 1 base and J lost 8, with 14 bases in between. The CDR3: CASSLVRRGGEAFF. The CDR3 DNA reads TGTGCCAGCAGCTTAGTTAGGAGAGGAGGCGAAGCTTTCTTT.

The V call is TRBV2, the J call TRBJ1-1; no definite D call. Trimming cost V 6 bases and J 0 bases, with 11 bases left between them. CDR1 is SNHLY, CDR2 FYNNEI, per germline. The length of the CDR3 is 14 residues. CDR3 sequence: CASRAPGMNTEAFF. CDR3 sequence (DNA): TGTGCCAGCAGAGCTCCGGGGATGAACACTGAAGCTTTCTTT.

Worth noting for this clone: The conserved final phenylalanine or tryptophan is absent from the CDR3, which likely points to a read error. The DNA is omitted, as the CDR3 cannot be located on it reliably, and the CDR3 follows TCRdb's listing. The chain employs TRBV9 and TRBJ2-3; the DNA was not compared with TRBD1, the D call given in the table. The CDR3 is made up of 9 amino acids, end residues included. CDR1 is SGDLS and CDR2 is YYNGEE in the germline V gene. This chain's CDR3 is CASSTRDRL.

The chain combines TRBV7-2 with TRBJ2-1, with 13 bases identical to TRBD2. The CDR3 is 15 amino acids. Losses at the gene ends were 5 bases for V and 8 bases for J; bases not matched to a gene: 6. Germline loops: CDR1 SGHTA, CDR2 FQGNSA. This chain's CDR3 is CASSRTSGGDYEQFF. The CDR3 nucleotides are TGTGCCAGCAGCCGGACTAGCGGGGGAGATTATGAGCAGTTCTTC.

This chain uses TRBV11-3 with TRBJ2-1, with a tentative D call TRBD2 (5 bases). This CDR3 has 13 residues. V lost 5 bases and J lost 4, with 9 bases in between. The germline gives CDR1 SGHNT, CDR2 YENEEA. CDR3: CASSTTRYNEQFF. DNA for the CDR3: TGTGCCAGCAGCACCACTAGGTACAATGAGCAGTTCTTC.

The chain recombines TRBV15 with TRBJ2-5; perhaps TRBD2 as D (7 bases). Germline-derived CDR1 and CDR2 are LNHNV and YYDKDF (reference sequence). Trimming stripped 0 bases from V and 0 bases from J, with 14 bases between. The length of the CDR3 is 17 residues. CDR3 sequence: CATSRDRGGPYQETQYF. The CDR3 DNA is TGTGCCACCAGCAGAGATAGGGGGGGACCGTACCAAGAGACCCAGTACTTC.

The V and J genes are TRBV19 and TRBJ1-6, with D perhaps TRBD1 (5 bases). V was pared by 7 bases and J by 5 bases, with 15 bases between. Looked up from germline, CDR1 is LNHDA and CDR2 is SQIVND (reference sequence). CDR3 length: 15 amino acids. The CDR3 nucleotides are TGTGCCAGTAAGGGGCCCAGGGTGGATAATTCACCCCTCCACTTT. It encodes CASKGPRVDNSPLHF. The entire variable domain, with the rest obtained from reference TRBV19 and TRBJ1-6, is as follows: DGGITQSPKYLFRKEGQNVTLSCEQNLNHDAMYWYRQDPGQGLRLIYYSQIVNDFQKGDIAEGYSVSREKKESFPLTVTSAQKNPTAFYLCASKGPRVDNSPLHFGNGTRLTVT.

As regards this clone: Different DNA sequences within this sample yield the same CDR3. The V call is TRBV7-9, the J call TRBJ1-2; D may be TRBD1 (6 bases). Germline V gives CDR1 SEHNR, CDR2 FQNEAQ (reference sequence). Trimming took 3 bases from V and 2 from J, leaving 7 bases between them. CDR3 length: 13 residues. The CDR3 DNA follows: TGTGCCAGCAGCTTGCAGGGGAACTATGGCTACACCTTC. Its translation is CASSLQGNYGYTF.

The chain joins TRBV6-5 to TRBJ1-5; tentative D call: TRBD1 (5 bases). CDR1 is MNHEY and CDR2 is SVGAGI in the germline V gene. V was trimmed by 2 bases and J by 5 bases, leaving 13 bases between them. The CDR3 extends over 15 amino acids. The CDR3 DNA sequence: TGTGCCAGCAGTTACGGGTGGGGGAGGGATCAGCCCCAGCATTTT. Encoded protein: CASSYGWGRDQPQHF.

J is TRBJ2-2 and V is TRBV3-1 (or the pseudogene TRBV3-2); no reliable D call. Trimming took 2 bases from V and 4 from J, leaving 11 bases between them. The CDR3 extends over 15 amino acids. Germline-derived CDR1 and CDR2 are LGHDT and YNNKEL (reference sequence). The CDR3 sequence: CASSQFSLGTGELFF. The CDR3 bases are TGTGCCAGCAGCCAATTCTCACTGGGCACCGGGGAGCTGTTTTTT.

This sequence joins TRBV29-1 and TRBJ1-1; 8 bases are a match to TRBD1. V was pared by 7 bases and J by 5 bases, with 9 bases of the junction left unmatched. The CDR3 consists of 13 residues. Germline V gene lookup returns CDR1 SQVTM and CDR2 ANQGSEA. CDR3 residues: CSAVTGGRTEAFF. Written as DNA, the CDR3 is TGCAGCGCGGTTACAGGGGGGAGGACTGAAGCTTTCTTT.

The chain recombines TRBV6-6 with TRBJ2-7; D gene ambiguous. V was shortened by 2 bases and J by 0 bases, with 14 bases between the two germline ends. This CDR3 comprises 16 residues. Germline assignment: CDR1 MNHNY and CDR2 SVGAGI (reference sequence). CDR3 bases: TGTGCCAGCAGTTACCCCCAGGTAGGATCCTCCTACGAGCAGTACTTC. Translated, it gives CASSYPQVGSSYEQYF.

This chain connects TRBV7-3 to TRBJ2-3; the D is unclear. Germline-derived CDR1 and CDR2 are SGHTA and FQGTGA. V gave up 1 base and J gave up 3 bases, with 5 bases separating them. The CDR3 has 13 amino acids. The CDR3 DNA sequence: TGTGCCAGCAGCTTAAAAGGTACAGATACGCAGTATTTT. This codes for CASSLKGTDTQYF.

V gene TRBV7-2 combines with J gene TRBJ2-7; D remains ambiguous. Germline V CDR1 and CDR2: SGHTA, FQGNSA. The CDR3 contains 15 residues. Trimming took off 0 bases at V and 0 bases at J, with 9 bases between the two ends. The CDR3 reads CASSLAGKLSYEQYF. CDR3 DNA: TGTGCCAGCAGCTTAGCGGGTAAGCTCTCCTACGAGCAGTACTTC.

The CDR3 DNA is TGTGCCAGCAGCTCCCCCTCTAGCGGGAGTAACACCGGGGAGCTGTTTTTT. This translates into CASSSPSSGSNTGELFF. The chain joins TRBV7-2 to TRBJ2-2, with 10 positions matching TRBD2. This CDR3 has 17 amino acids. V dropped 4 bases and J dropped 2; count of bases not matched to a gene: 7. Germline CDR1 is SGHTA and CDR2 is FQGNSA.

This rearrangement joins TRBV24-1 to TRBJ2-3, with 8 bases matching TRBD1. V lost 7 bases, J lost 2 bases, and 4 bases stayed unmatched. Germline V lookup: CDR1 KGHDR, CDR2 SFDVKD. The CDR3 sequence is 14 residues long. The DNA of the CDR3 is TGTGCCACCAGCGAGGGACAGGCCACAGATACGCAGTATTTT. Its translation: CATSEGQATDTQYF.

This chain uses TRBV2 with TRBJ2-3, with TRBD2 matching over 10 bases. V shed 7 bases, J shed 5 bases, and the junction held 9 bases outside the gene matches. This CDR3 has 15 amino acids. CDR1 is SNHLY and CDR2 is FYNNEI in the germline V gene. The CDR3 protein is CASKLSGRAVDTQYF. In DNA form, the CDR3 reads TGTGCCAGCAAGCTCAGCGGGAGGGCCGTAGATACGCAGTATTTT.

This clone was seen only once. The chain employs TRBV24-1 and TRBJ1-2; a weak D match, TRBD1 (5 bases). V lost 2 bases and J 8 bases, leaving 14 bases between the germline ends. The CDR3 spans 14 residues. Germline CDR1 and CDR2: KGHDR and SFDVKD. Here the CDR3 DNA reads TGTGCCACCAGTGATTGGGGGGGACTAGGAGGCTACACCTTC. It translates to CATSDWGGLGGYTF.

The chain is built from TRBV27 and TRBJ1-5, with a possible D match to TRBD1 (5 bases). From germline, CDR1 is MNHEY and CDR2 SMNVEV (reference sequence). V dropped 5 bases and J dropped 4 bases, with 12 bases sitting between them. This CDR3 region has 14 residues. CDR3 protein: CASSPGHPNQPQHF. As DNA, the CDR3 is TGTGCCAGCAGTCCCGGACACCCTAATCAGCCCCAGCATTTT.

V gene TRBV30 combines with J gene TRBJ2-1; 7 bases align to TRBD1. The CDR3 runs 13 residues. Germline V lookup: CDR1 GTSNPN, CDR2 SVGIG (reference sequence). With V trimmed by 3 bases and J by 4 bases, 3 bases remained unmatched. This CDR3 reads CAWRGTAYNEQFF. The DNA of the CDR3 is TGTGCCTGGAGGGGGACAGCGTACAATGAGCAGTTCTTC.

The CDR3 is CSALGQGYNEQFF. The CDR3 DNA follows: TGCAGCGCCTTGGGACAGGGTTACAATGAGCAGTTCTTC. The chain employs TRBV29-1 and TRBJ2-1, with TRBD1 matching over 9 bases. The CDR3 runs 13 residues. J gave up 4 bases and V 7 bases, and 5 bases lay outside the gene matches. Germline loops: CDR1 SQVTM, CDR2 ANQGSEA.

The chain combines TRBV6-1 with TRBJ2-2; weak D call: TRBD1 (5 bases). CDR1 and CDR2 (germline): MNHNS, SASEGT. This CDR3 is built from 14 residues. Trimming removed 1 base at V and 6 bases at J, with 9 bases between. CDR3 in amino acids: CASSEVWTPGELFF. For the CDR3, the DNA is TGTGCCAGCAGTGAAGTCTGGACACCCGGGGAGCTGTTTTTT.